This record concerns one T cell receptor (beta chain) sequence. Its antigen is still unknown. No base qualities exist here, and no much larger clone lies one base off it. Its CDR3 holds 18 amino acids, cysteine through phenylalanine. Only the CDR3 region is kept as DNA, spanning 54 bases read in frame from base 1. From the germline V gene (reference sequence), CDR1 is PRHDT and CDR2 is FYEKMQ. V and J are truncated by 2 bases and 3 bases respectively, leaving an intervening sequence of 20 bases. The immunoSEQ Assay, a bias-controlled multiplex PCR, was used to amplify TCRbeta CDR3 regions from genomic DNA. Processing in the source paper ran as follows. Within the assay, amplification of reference gene primers was used to estimate how many nucleated cells each sample contained. Sequence reads were collapsed and filtered to measure the absolute abundance of every unique TCRbeta CDR3 rearrangement. For each sample, productive Simpson clonality was calculated by taking the square root of Simpson's diversity index across productive rearrangements. What TCRdb holds here is the immuneACCESS table cut down to in-frame rearrangements. Part of the clones is not present; checked against another copy, under half of the missing clones reflect an unresolved V gene, and the others are unexplained. V and J calls and clone size follow that table, whereas D and trimming were derived from the DNA. Present in this sample are approximately 500,000 clones, approximately 88% of which were seen just once. About 2% of the sample rests with the top ten.

The data belong to a study of blood T cell repertoires in COVID-19 (dated by TCRdb to the early 2020s). For the wider study: Collaborator samples came from the United States, Italy and Spain and covered acute and convalescent phases of COVID-19. HLA class I and class II types, where available, came from metadata supplied by the sample provider rather than from assay-based typing. The repertoires were made available in a free public database intended to serve as a resource for research on the immune response to SARS-CoV-2. The material from the prospective study consisted of cDNA or gDNA derived from T cells, B-cell-depleted T cells, or PBMCs. Nearly every sample came with metadata listing a de-identified subject ID, COVID-19 status, age in years and sex. The dataset comprised deeply sampled blood TCRbeta repertoires from subjects exposed to, actively infected with, or recovered from COVID-19. The samples were drawn from the first 160 participants of the ongoing ImmuneRACE study and from 1,254 subjects provided by 6 global collaborators. General findings and caveats noted by the study authors: Clinical and demographic metadata were provided uncurated, with the amount varying by source and participant.

In the prospective study, participants were roughly 18 to 100 years old, resided in about two dozen geographic areas of the United States, and were enrolled through a virtual design. Cohort assignment in the prospective study relied on participant-reported clinical history from a screening survey and a study questionnaire. Recovered participants in ImmuneRACE Cohort 3 were defined as having two consecutive negative NP/OP PCR tests, clearance from a healthcare professional, or resolution of symptoms. Each participant in the prospective study had whole blood, serum and a nasopharyngeal or oropharyngeal swab collected by mobile phlebotomists. Over a 2-month period, participants in the prospective study had the option of providing additional blood draws and questionnaires. Before DNA extraction, prospective study blood samples were shipped either frozen or at room temperature.

Recombination joined TRBV13 with TRBJ2-1; TRBD1 is perhaps the D gene, given 5 matching bases. The sequenced material came from PBMCs or T cells enriched from blood (not recorded which). This TCR was sampled from a woman in her thirties or forties who had recovered from COVID-19. The CDR3 is CASSLLYRPPDIYNEQFF. The bases are TGTGCCAGCAGCTTACTTTATAGGCCCCCGGACATCTACAATGAGCAGTTCTTC.